The 10 T cell receptor beta chains in this list originate from one sample, sequenced in a study of cytomegalovirus exposure and HLA in healthy donors. In the PCR, 60 Vbeta and 13 Jbeta primers were used. Some clones are missing from TCRdb's copy, which holds only in-frame ones; the method was immunoSEQ multiplex PCR. Listed are 65,000 to 85,000 clones; 2% to 2.5% falls within the top ten. What was sequenced was PBMCs. These receptors all stem from a female donor in good health and CMV-seropositive.

The rearrangement links TRBV7-9 to TRBJ2-3, with D unclear. Trimming took off 4 bases at V and 0 bases at J, with 11 bases between the two ends. CDR3 length: 15 residues. Germline V gene data show CDR1 as SEHNR and CDR2 as FQNEAQ (reference sequence). The CDR3 is CASSSLTLSTDTQYF. For the CDR3, the DNA is TGTGCCAGCAGCTCATTGACACTTAGCACAGATACGCAGTATTTT. The complete variable domain, with remaining parts taken from reference TRBV7-9 and TRBJ2-3, reads DTGVSQNPRHKITKRGQNVTFRCDPISEHNRLYWYRQTLGQGPEFLTYFQNEAQLEKSRLLSDRFSAERPKGSFSTLEIQRTEQGDSAMYLCASSSLTLSTDTQYFGPGTRLTVL.

The rearrangement uses TRBV28 and TRBJ1-2; possibly TRBD1 for D (5 bases). Germline V gene sequence: CDR1 MDHEN, CDR2 SYDVKM. Trimming pared 5 bases from V and 4 bases from J, leaving 14 bases between. The CDR3 has 14 amino acids. DNA of the CDR3: TGTGCCAGCAGTCCCTGGGGGGAATTCTATGGCTACACCTTC. Its protein is CASSPWGEFYGYTF.

The gene calls are TRBV6-1 and TRBJ1-1, with 9 bases matching TRBD1. Losses at the gene ends were 7 bases for V and 3 bases for J; bases not matched to a gene: 3. CDR1 is MNHNS, CDR2 SASEGT, per germline. The CDR3 is 13 residues long. The CDR3 coding sequence is TGTGCCAGCAAGGGACAGGGACACACTGAAGCTTTCTTT. Amino acids: CASKGQGHTEAFF.

The J gene is TRBJ2-3, the V gene TRBV30; 11 bases line up with TRBD2. Germline V gives CDR1 GTSNPN, CDR2 SVGIG (reference sequence). Trimming at V came to 8 bases and at J to 6 bases, leaving 13 bases not matched to a gene. There are 15 residues in the CDR3. The CDR3 DNA reads TGTGCCGGGACCCAGCTAGCGGGAGGAGCGGATACGCAGTATTTT. Encoded protein: CAGTQLAGGADTQYF.

Details on this clone: The same CDR3 can be traced to other DNA sequences in this sample. V usage is TRBV28 and J usage is TRBJ2-7; 12 bases fit TRBD2. The CDR3 is 15 residues long. CDR1 and CDR2 (germline): MDHEN, SYDVKM. The J segment lost 4 bases and the V segment lost 6 bases, leaving 7 bases of the junction unmatched. Here the CDR3 DNA reads TGTGCCAGCAGCCCCCTAGCGGGAGGGCCGTACGAGCAGTACTTC. Translated, it gives CASSPLAGGPYEQYF.

The CDR3: CASSWTGGERETQYF. CDR3 bases: TGTGCCAGCAGTTGGACAGGGGGCGAGAGGGAGACCCAGTACTTC. This chain uses TRBV27 with TRBJ2-5, with 11 bases fitting TRBD1. The germline gives CDR1 MNHEY, CDR2 SMNVEV (reference sequence). The CDR3 loop spans 15 amino acids. With V trimmed by 4 bases and J by 5 bases, 6 bases remained unmatched.

The rearrangement joins TRBV6-5 to TRBJ2-5; 9 positions match TRBD2. With V trimmed by 6 bases and J by 11 bases, 13 bases remained unmatched. The germline V gene has CDR1 MNHEY and CDR2 SVGAGI. This CDR3 has 14 amino acids. The CDR3 region is CASRPNAGGTEQYF. CDR3 nucleotides: TGTGCCAGCAGACCAAACGCGGGGGGGACGGAGCAGTACTTC.

This chain connects TRBV7-9 to TRBJ1-2; TRBD1 agrees at 9 bases. The length of the CDR3 is 14 residues. With 5 bases clipped from V and 6 bases from J, the junction kept 7 bases outside the gene matches. CDR1 SEHNR and CDR2 FQNEAQ come from the germline V gene (reference sequence). Here the CDR3 DNA reads TGTGCCAGCAGCCCTACCGGGACAGGGAATGGCTACACCTTC. It specifies CASSPTGTGNGYTF.

The rearrangement joins TRBV28 to TRBJ1-3, with D unclear. Germline V CDR1 and CDR2: MDHEN, SYDVKM. The CDR3 sequence is 14 residues long. V lost 0 bases and J 1 base, leaving 4 bases between the germline ends. The CDR3 nucleotides are TGTGCCAGCAGTTTATGGTCGTCTGGAAACACCATATATTTT. This gives the protein CASSLWSSGNTIYF.

The rearrangement uses TRBV30 and TRBJ2-3, with 7 nucleotides matching TRBD2. The CDR3 is made up of 14 amino acids. Germline CDR1 GTSNPN, CDR2 SVGIG (reference sequence). With 8 bases clipped from V and 3 bases from J, the junction kept 11 bases outside the gene matches. The CDR3 sequence: CARAGLVETDTQYF. The CDR3, as DNA: TGTGCCCGGGCAGGACTAGTAGAAACAGATACGCAGTATTTT.